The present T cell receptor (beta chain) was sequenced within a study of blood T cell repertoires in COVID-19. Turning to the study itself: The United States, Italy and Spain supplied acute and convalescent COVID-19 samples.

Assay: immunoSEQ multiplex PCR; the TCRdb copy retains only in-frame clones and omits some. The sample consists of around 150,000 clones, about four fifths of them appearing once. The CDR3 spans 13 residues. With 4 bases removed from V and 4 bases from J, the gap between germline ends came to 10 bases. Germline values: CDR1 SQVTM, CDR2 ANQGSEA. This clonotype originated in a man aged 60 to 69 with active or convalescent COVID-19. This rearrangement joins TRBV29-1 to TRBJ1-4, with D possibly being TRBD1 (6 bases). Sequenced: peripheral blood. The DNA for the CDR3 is TGCAGCGTTGCGGACAGAGTTAATGAAAAACTGTTTTTT. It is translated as CSVADRVNEKLFF. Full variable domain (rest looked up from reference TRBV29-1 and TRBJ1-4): SAVISQKPSRDICQRGTSLTIQCQVDSQVTMMFWYRQQPGQSLTLIATANQGSEATYESGFVIDKFPISRPNLTFSTLTVSNMSPEDSSIYLCSVADRVNEKLFFGSGTQLSVL.